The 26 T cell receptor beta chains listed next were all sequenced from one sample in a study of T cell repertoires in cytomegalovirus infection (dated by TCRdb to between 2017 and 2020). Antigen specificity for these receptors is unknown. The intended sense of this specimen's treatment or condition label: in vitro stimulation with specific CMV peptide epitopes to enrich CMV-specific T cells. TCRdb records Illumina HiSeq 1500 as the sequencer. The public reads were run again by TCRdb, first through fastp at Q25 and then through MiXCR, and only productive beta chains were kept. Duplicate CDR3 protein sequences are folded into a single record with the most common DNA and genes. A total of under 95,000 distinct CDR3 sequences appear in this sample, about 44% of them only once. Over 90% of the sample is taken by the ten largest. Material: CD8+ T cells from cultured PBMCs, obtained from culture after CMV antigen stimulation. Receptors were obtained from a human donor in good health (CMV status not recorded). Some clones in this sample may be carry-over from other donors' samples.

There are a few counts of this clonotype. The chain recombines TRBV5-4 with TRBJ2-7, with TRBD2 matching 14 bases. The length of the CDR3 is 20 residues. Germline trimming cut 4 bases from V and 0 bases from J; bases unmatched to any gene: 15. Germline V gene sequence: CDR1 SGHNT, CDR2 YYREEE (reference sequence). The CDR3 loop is CASSRSPGLAGATSSYEQYF. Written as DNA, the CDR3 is TGTGCCAGCAGCAGATCTCCGGGACTAGCGGGAGCCACGAGCTCCTACGAGCAGTACTTC.

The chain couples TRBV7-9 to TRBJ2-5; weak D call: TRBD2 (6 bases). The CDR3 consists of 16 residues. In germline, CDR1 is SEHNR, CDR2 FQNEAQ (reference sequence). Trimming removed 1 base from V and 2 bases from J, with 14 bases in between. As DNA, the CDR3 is TGTGCCAGCAGCTTAGTCTTGGGACTCGTTCAAGAGACCCAGTACTTC. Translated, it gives CASSLVLGLVQETQYF.

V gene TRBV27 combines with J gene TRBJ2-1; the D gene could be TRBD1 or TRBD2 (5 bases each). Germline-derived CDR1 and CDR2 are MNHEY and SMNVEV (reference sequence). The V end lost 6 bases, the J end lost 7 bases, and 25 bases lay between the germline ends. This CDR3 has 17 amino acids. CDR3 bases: TGTGCCAGCAGCATTGTACTAGGGAAGGGCAGGGAGAATGAGCAGTTCTTC. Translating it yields CASSIVLGKGRENEQFF.

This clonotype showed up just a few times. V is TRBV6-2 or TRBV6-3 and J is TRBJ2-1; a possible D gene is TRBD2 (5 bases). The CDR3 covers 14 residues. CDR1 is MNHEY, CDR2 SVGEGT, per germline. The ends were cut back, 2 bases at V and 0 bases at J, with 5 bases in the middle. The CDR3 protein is CASSYEGSYNEQFF. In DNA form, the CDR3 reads TGTGCCAGCAGTTACGAGGGCTCCTACAATGAGCAGTTCTTC.

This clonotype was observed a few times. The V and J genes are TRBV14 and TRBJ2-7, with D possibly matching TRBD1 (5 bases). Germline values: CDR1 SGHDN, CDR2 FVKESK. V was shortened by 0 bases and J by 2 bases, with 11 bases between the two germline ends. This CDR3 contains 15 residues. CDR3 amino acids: CASSQDSQGTYEQYF. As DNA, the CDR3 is TGTGCCAGCAGCCAAGATTCTCAGGGTACCTACGAGCAGTACTTC.

The CDR3 region has the DNA TGTGCCAGCAGCCTAAACGTCAATGAGCAGTTCTTC. Encoded protein: CASSLNVNEQFF. V gene TRBV6-1 combines with J gene TRBJ2-1; D gene unclear. The V end lost 6 bases, the J end lost 6 bases, and 9 bases lay between the germline ends. Germline V gene lookup returns CDR1 MNHNS and CDR2 SASEGT. The CDR3 is made up of 12 amino acids.

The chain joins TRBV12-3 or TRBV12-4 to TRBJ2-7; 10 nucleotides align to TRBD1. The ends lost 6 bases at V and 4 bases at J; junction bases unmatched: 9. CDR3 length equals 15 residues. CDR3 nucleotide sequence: TGTGCCAGCAGCCCGGGACAGGGGATTGTATACGAGCAGTACTTC. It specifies CASSPGQGIVYEQYF.

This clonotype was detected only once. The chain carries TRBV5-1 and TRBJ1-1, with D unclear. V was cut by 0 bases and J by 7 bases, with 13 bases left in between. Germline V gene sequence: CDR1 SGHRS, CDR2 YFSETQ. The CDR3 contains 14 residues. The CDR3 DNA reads TGCGCCAGCAGCTTGGCTCACAGTCAAAATGAAGCTTTCTTT. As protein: CASSLAHSQNEAFF.

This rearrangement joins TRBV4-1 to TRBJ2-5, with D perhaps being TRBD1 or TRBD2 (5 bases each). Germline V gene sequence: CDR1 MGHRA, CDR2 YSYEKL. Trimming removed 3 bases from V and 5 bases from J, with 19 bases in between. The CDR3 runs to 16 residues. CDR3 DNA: TGCGCCAGCAGCCACCTGACAGTAGGGAGAGGGGAGACCCAGTACTTC. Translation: CASSHLTVGRGETQYF.

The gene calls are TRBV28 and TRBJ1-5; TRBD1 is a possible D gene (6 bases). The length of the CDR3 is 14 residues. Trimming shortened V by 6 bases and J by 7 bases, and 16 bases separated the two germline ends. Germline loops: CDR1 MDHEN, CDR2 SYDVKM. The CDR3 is CASRTPGAGQPQHF. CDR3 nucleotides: TGTGCCAGCAGGACACCGGGGGCAGGACAGCCCCAGCATTTT.

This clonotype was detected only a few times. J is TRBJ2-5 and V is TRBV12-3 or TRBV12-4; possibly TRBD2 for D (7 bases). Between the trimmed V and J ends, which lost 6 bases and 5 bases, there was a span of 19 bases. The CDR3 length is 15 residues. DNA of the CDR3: TGTGCCAGCAGCTTCTCCGGGGGGCTTCGGGAGACCCAGTACTTC. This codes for CASSFSGGLRETQYF.

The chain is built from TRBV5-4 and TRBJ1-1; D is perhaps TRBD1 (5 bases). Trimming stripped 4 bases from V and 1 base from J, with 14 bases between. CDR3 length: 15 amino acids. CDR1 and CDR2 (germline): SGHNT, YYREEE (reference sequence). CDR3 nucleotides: TGTGCCAGCAGCCCGGTCGGGGCTGGGAACACTGAAGCTTTCTTT. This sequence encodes CASSPVGAGNTEAFF. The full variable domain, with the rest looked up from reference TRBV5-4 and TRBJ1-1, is ETGVTQSPTHLIKTRGQQVTLRCSSQSGHNTVSWYQQALGQGPQFIFQYYREEENGRGNFPPRFSGLQFPNYSSELNVNALELDDSALYLCASSPVGAGNTEAFFGQGTRLTVV.

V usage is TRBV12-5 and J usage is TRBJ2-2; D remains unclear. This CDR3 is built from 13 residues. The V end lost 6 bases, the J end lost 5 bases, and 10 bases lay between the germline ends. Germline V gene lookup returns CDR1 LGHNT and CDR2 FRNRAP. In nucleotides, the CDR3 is TGTGCTAGTGGCCAGCCAGAGACCGGGGAGCTGTTTTTT. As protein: CASGQPETGELFF.

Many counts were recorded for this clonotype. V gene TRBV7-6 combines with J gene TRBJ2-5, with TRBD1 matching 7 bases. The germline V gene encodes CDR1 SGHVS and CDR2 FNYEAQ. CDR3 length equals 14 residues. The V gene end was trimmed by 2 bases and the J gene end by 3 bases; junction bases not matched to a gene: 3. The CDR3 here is CASSLLGTEETQYF. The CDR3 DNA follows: TGTGCCAGCAGCTTACTAGGGACAGAAGAGACCCAGTACTTC.

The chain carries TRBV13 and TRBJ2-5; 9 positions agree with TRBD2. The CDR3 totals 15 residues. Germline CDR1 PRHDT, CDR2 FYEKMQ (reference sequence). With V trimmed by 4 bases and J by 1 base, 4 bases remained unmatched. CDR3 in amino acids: CASSSRGGIQETQYF. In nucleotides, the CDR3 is TGTGCCAGCAGCTCGCGGGGGGGTATCCAAGAGACCCAGTACTTC.

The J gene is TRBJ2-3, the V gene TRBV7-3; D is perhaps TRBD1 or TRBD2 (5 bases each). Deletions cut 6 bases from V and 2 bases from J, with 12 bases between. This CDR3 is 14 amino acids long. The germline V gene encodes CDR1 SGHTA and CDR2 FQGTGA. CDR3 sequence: CASSLGESTDTQYF. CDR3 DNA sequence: TGTGCCAGCAGTTTGGGGGAGTCCACAGATACGCAGTATTTT.

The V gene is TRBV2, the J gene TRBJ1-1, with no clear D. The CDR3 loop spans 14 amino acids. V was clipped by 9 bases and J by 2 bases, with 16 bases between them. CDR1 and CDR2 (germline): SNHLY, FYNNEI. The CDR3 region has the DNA TGTGCCAGGGGGAGTCGGTCCCTTAACACTGAAGCTTTCTTT. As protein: CARGSRSLNTEAFF.

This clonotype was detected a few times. The CDR3 loop is CASSDPRMKDKNIQYF. The CDR3 nucleotides read TGTGCCAGCAGCGACCCTAGGATGAAGGACAAAAACATTCAGTACTTC. The chain links TRBV7-6 to TRBJ2-4, with unresolved D. This CDR3 region has 16 residues. Germline V gives CDR1 SGHVS, CDR2 FNYEAQ. Deletions cut 5 bases from V and 3 bases from J, with 17 bases between.

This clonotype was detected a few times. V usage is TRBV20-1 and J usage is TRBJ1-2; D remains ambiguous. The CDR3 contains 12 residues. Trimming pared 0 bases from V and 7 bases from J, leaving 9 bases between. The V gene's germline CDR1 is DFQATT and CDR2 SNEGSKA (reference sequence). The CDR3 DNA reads TGCAGTGCTAGAGATCCCCAGAGTGGCTACACCTTC. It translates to CSARDPQSGYTF.

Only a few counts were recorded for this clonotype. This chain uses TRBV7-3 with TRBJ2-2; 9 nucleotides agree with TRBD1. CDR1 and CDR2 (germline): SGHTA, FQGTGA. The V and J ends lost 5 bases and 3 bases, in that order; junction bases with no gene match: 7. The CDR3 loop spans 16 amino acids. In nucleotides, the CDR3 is TGTGCCAGCAGCCCAACAGGGGGCCTGTACACCGGGGAGCTGTTTTTT. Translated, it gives CASSPTGGLYTGELFF. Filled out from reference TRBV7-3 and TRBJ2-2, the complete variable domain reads GAGVSQTPSNKVTEKGKYVELRCDPISGHTALYWYRQSLGQGPEFLIYFQGTGAADDSGLPNDRFFAVRPEGSVSTLKIQRTERGDSAVYLCASSPTGGLYTGELFFGEGSRLTVL.

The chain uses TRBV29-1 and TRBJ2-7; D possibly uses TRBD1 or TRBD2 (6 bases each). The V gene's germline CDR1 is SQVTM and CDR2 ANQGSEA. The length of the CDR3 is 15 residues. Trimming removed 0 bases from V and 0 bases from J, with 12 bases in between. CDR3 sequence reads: CSVEEGGTVSYEQYF. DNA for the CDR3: TGCAGCGTTGAAGAAGGGGGGACGGTCTCCTACGAGCAGTACTTC.

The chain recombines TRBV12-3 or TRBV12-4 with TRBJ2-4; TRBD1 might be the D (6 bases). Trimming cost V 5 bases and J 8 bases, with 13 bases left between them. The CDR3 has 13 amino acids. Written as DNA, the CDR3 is TGTGCCAGCAGTCTTAGGGGGTGGGACATTCAGTACTTC. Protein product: CASSLRGWDIQYF.

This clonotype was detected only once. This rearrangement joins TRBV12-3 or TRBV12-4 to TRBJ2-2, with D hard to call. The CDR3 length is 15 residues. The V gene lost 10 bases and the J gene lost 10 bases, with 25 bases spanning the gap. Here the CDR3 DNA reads TGTGCCACCTCCCCTTTGGTACCTGGGATCGTGGAGCTGTTTTTT. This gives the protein CATSPLVPGIVELFF.

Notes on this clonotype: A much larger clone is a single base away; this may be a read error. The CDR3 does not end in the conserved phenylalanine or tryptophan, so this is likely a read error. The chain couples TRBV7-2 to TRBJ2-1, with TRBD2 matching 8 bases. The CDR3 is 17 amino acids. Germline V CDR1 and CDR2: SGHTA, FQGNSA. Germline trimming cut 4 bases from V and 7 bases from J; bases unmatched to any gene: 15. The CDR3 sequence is CASSSPLGAGVSNEQFL. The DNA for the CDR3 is TGTGCCAGCAGCTCCCCTTTGGGAGCGGGAGTTAGTAATGAGCAGTTCTTA.

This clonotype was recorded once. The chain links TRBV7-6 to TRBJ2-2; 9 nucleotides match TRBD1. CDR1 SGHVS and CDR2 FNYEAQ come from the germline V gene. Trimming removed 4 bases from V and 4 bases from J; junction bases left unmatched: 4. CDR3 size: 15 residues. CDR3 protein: CASSSGQGATGELFF. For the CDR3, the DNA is TGTGCCAGCAGCTCGGGACAGGGTGCCACCGGGGAGCTGTTTTTT.

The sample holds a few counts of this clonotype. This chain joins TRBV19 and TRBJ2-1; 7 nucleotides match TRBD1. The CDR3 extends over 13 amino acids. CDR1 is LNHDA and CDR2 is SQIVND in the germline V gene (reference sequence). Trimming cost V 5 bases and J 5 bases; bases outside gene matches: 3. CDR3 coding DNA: TGTGCCAGTAGTCCGGGGACAGACAATGAGCAGTTCTTC. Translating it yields CASSPGTDNEQFF.